This T cell receptor (beta chain) comes out of a study of naive and memory T cell subsets. Germline V gives CDR1 SGHKS, CDR2 YYEKEE (reference sequence). CDR3 length: 14 amino acids. V gave up 3 bases and J gave up 5 bases; unmatched junction bases: 6. Cells stained for CD3, CD4, CD8, CD45RA, CD27 and viability were sorted into four CD45RA/CD27 subsets. An equimolar mix of two oligonucleotides served as the beta constant-region primer for TRBC1 and TRBC2. Nested alpha and beta constant-region primers with the SP2 primer drove four PCR rounds on ligated cDNA. TCRdb re-derived calls from the UMI-ligation and nested PCR reads in MiXCR, one entry per CDR3 protein. Among 100,000 to 150,000 distinct CDR3 sequences, about 36% were seen once, and the ten largest hold approximately 0.87%.

Material: central memory CD4+ T cells from blood. The chain carries TRBV5-5 and TRBJ2-7; 9 bases agree with TRBD1. The TCR was taken from a human donor in good health. This CDR3 reads CASSSGTGYHEQYF. The DNA of the CDR3 is TGTGCCAGCAGCTCCGGGACAGGGTACCACGAGCAGTACTTC.